These T cell receptor beta chains were read from a single sample in a study of vaccination and CD4 T cells after COVID-19. A single record per CDR3 protein comes from TCRdb applying MiXCR to the PCR reads. The table has about 9,100 distinct CDR3 sequences, 60% to 75% seen once. No cognate antigen is known for these TCRs. Material: CD4+ T cells from blood, cultured in vitro. Source of these receptors: a human donor who had recovered from COVID-19. Each CDR3 is given with its conserved first and last residue. D genes are given only for firm matches. Only part of the rows carry a size: once, few, many, or a class if the clone is expanded.

J,V,length,D,size,DNA,CDR3
TRBJ2-2,TRBV7-2,15,TRBD1,.,TGTGCCAGCAGCTCCTACAGGGGCAACACCGGGGAGCTGTTTTTT,CASSSYRGNTGELFF
TRBJ1-5,TRBV12-3/TRBV12-4,14,.,.,TGTGCCAGCAGTAGCTCACAGGAATATCAGCCCCAGCATTTT,CASSSSQEYQPQHF
TRBJ2-7,TRBV29-1,13,.,.,TGCAGCGTTGAAGATCCAGGCGTCCCCGAGCAGTACTTC,CSVEDPGVPEQYF
TRBJ2-7,TRBV28,14,.,.,TGTGCCAGCAGGGTGGCCCCGGATAGCCACGAGCAGTACTTC,CASRVAPDSHEQYF
TRBJ1-2,TRBV19,12,.,.,TGTGCCAGTGGGCCGCGACTCTATGGCTACACCTTC,CASGPRLYGYTF
TRBJ2-1,TRBV7-3,15,.,.,TGTGCCAGCAGCTCCGGGGGCCGCCGAGGGAGTGAGCAGTTCTTC,CASSSGGRRGSEQFF
TRBJ1-2,TRBV9,16,TRBD1,.,TGTGCCAGCAGCGTAGCTCCCGACAGGGCTAACTATGGCTACACCTTC,CASSVAPDRANYGYTF
TRBJ1-2,TRBV30,15,TRBD1,.,TGTGCCTGGAGTGCCCGGGACAGCGGCCCCTATGGCTACACCTTC,CAWSARDSGPYGYTF
TRBJ1-2,TRBV12-3/TRBV12-4,13,.,.,TGTGCCAGCAGTTTGGCACACAGGACTGGCTACACCTTC,CASSLAHRTGYTF
TRBJ2-5,TRBV5-4,15,.,once,TGTGCCAGCAGCTTCTTTTCAGCGGCTCAAGAGACCCAGTACTTC,CASSFFSAAQETQYF
TRBJ2-3,TRBV5-5,17,TRBD2,once,TGTGCCAGCAGCCCAAAACGGACTAGCGGGGGCACAGATACGCAGTATTTT,CASSPKRTSGGTDTQYF
TRBJ1-4,TRBV20-1,16,TRBD1,.,TGCAGTGCTAGAGTAACAGGGGCGGAGGATAATGAAAAACTGTTTTTT,CSARVTGAEDNEKLFF
TRBJ1-1,TRBV12-3/TRBV12-4,12,.,.,TGTGCCAGCAGTTTAGAAGTATCGGGAGCTTTCTTT,CASSLEVSGAFF
TRBJ1-3,TRBV7-2,15,TRBD1,.,TGTGCCAGCAGCTTAGCTGGGACAGCAGGAAACACCATATATTTT,CASSLAGTAGNTIYF
TRBJ1-2,TRBV2,13,.,.,TGTGTCAGCAGTGAGGGGACCGCGGCAGGCTACACCTTC,CVSSEGTAAGYTF
TRBJ1-1,TRBV2,13,.,.,TGTGCCAGCAGTGGAAGGGAGGGAACTGAAGCTTTCTTT,CASSGREGTEAFF
TRBJ1-1,TRBV10-3,15,TRBD1,.,TGTGCCATCAGGGCAGGGACAGAGAAAAACACTGAAGCTTTCTTT,CAIRAGTEKNTEAFF
TRBJ1-1,TRBV2,15,.,few,TGTGCCAGCAGCCCAGGTAGTGGGGTCGGCACTGAAGCTTTCTTT,CASSPGSGVGTEAFF
TRBJ2-3,TRBV20-1,14,.,.,TGCAGTGCCAGACCAAGGGGAACCACAGATACGCAGTATTTT,CSARPRGTTDTQYF
TRBJ1-5,TRBV27,14,.,.,TGTGCCAGCAGGAATAGACAGCATGGTCAGCCCCAGCATTTT,CASRNRQHGQPQHF
TRBJ1-5,TRBV10-3,12,.,few,TGTGCCATCAGTCAGGTCAATCAGCCCCAGCATTTT,CAISQVNQPQHF
TRBJ1-1,TRBV5-1,14,TRBD1,.,TGCGCCAGCAGCGGGGGGACAGAGAACACTGAAGCTTTCTTT,CASSGGTENTEAFF
TRBJ1-1,TRBV7-9,15,.,.,TGTGCCAGCAGCTTATTTGGAGGAACGAACACTGAAGCTTTCTTT,CASSLFGGTNTEAFF
TRBJ2-3,TRBV20-1,15,TRBD2,.,TGCAGTGCTCGCCGACTAGCGGTTCCCACAGATACGCAGTATTTT,CSARRLAVPTDTQYF
TRBJ2-2,TRBV20-1,17,TRBD1,.,TGCAGTGCTAGAAGTTTCGGGACAGGGTTGTATGCCGGGGAGCTGTTTTTT,CSARSFGTGLYAGELFF
TRBJ1-5,TRBV7-6,13,.,few,TGTGCCAGCAGCTTAGGGGAGTCGCAGCCCCAGCATTTT,CASSLGESQPQHF
TRBJ1-2,TRBV3-1,13,.,.,TGTGCCAGCAGCCAAGCGGCAGTCTTGGGCTACACCTTC,CASSQAAVLGYTF